This T cell receptor beta chain was sequenced during a study of cytomegalovirus exposure and HLA in healthy donors. Findings of the study overall: As immune exposure information, only CMV serostatus was available. Three CMV-associated chains were confirmed in vitro to be specific for CMV antigens.

As for this clone: Its cognate antigen is unknown.

Whereas donors were nominally healthy upon sampling, unrecorded immune exposures were probable. The PCR contained 60 Vbeta and 13 Jbeta primers. The assay was immunoSEQ multiplex PCR, and TCRdb's table has in-frame clones only and misses some. The sample has approximately 58,000 clones; the top ten hold about 3.5%. The source material was PBMCs. The sequence was collected from a woman under 30 in good health and CMV-seronegative.

CDR3 region: CASSFNSNQPQHF. The CDR3 DNA is TGTGCCAGCAGCTTTAATAGCAATCAGCCCCAGCATTTT. The chain employs TRBV6-1 and TRBJ1-5; D unclear. The germline V and J ends were trimmed by 6 bases and 0 bases, with 6 bases remaining between them. The CDR3 spans 13 residues. Germline assignment: CDR1 MNHNS and CDR2 SASEGT.